This T cell receptor (beta chain) came from a study of T-cell reconstitution after alpha-beta-depleted transplantation in children. Findings and limits, study-wide: Certain patients had high TCRbeta diversity at day 60, and it came from recipient T cells and thymic progenitors that survived. Two months or so post-transplant, alpha-beta T cells reportedly derived from several hundred expanded graft clones. Among T cells one year after transplant, newly produced cells accounted for most counts and diversity.

Remarks on this clonotype: The antigen is undetermined.

A library of TCRbeta sequences, prepared with unique molecular identifiers, was generated. TCRdb used MiXCR to reprocess the PCR reads, holding one entry per CDR3 protein. Of 500,000 to 600,000 distinct CDR3 sequences listed, 27% were seen once; the top ten hold less than 40%. Trimming cost V 6 bases and J 0 bases; bases outside gene matches: 4. This CDR3 contains 14 residues. Germline V CDR1 and CDR2: DFQATT, SNEGSKA (reference sequence). The sample here was PBMCs, taken before TCRalphabeta/CD19-depleted stem cell transplant. This chain uses TRBV20-1 with TRBJ2-7, with 11 positions matching TRBD2. The receptor comes from a boy younger than two with Wiskott-Aldrich syndrome, due to receive a stem cell transplant. The CDR3 nucleotides are TGCAGTGCGTTACTAGCGGGAGTCTCCTACGAGCAGTACTTC. Residues: CSALLAGVSYEQYF.